This T cell receptor (beta chain) was sequenced for a study of shared clonotypes between healthy human individuals. Cells designated naive CD8 were CD45RO-negative and were positively selected for CCR7, with terminally differentiated effector memory CD45RA+ cells excluded. Some clones are missing from TCRdb's copy, which holds only in-frame ones; the method was immunoSEQ multiplex PCR. The sample shows hundreds of thousands of clones, approximately 96% of them seen only once. The sequenced material came from naive CD8+ T cells sorted from blood. The TCR originated in a woman in her thirties in good health.

The CDR3 DNA reads TGTGCCAGCAGTTACGCAGGGGGCGTAGAGACCCAGTACTTC. Protein: CASSYAGGVETQYF. This chain links TRBV6-5 with TRBJ2-5; 8 positions agree with TRBD1. In germline, CDR1 is MNHEY, CDR2 SVGAGI. The CDR3 has 14 residues. V was clipped by 2 bases and J by 4 bases; unmatched bases: 3.